This T cell receptor beta chain was recovered during a study of blood T cells in healthy people across ages. Points from the study as a whole: There were more naive CD4+ cells and higher diversity in long-lived donors than in aged donors. The fall in TCR beta diversity per million T cells was roughly linear with age.

Next came a second PCR, run for 7 to 11 cycles, which used a sample-barcoded 5' primer along with a J-beta primer mix. TCRdb re-called the 5' RACE reads with MiXCR, one entry per CDR3 protein. Of approximately 730,000 distinct CDR3 sequences listed, roughly 44% are singletons. The sample, around 10 milliliters of peripheral blood, was drawn from each donor. Germline assignment: CDR1 LNHNV and CDR2 YYDKDF (reference sequence). This CDR3 spans 15 amino acids. Germline trimming cut 0 bases from V and 6 bases from J; bases unmatched to any gene: 3. The sample holds a few counts of this clonotype. Its target is unknown.

Sequencing used blood. The chain uses TRBV15 and TRBJ2-1; the match to TRBD2 covers 9 bases. The clonotype was recovered from a woman in her sixties or seventies in good health. In DNA, the CDR3 is TGTGCCACCAGCAGAGATGCGGGAGGGTTCAATGAGCAGTTCTTC. Translation gives CATSRDAGGFNEQFF.